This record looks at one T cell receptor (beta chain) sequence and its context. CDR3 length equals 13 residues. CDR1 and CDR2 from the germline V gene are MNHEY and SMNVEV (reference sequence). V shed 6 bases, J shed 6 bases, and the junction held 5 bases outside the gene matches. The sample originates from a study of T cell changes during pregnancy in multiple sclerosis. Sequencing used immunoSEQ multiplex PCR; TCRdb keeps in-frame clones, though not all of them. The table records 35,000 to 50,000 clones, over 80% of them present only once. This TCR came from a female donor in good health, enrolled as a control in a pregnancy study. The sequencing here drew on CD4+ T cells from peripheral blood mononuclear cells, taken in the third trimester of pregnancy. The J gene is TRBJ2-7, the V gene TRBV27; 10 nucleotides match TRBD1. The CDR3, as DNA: TGTGCCAGCAGCAGAGACAGGGGGCTCGAGCAGTACTTC. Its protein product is CASSRDRGLEQYF.